This T cell receptor beta chain stems from a study of blood T cell repertoires in COVID-19. Overall study context: Samples came from the United States, Italy and Spain, spanning acute and convalescent COVID-19. T cells, B-cell-depleted T cells, or PBMCs supplied cDNA or gDNA.

Deletions cut 1 base from V and 0 bases from J, with 13 bases between. Germline-derived CDR1 and CDR2 are LGHDT and YNNKEL (reference sequence). CDR3 length: 17 residues. TCRdb keeps only in-frame clones here, not all; method: immunoSEQ multiplex PCR. Among some 160,000 clones listed, more than 70% were seen once. The specimen was peripheral blood. The sequence was obtained from a woman in her 70s who had recovered from COVID-19. The rearrangement uses TRBV3-1 (or the pseudogene TRBV3-2) and TRBJ1-3; possibly TRBD1 for D (6 bases). The chain's CDR3 is CASSQGTGLRSGNTIYF. The DNA of the CDR3 is TGTGCCAGCAGCCAAGGAACAGGGCTCCGCTCTGGAAACACCATATATTTT.